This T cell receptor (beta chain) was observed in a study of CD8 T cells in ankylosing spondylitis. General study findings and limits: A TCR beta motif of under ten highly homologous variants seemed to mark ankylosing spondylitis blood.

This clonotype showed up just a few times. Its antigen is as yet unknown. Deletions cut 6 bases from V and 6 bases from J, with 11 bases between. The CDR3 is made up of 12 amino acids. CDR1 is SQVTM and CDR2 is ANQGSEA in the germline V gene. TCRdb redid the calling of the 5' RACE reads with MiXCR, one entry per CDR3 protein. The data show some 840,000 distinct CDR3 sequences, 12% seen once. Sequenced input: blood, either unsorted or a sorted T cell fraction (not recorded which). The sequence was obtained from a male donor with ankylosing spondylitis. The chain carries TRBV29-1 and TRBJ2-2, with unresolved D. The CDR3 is CSVAVEPGELFF. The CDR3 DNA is TGCAGCGTCGCCGTTGAGCCCGGGGAGCTGTTTTTT.